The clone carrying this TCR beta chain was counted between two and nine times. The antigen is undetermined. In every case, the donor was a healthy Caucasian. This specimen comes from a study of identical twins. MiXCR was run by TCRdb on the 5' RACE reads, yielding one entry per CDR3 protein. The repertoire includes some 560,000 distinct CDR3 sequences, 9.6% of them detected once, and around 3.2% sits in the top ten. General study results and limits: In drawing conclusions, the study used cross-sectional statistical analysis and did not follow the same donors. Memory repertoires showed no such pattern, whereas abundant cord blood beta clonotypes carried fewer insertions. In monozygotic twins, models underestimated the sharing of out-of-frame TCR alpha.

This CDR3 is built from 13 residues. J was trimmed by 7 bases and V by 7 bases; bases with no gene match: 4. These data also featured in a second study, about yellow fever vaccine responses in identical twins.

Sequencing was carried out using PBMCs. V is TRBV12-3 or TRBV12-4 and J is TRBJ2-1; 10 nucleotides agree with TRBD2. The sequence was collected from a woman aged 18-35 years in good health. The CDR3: CASNPSGRNEQFF. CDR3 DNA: TGTGCCAGCAACCCTAGCGGGAGAAATGAGCAGTTCTTC.